The sequence of this T cell receptor (beta chain) was determined in a study of cytomegalovirus exposure and HLA in healthy donors. Overall study context: HLA-typed donors were the source of about 85 million unique TCRs held in an early data release. In terms of ancestry, the Caucasian-associated cluster contained 80% to 90% of the 300 to 400 genotyped donors.

The primer mix had 60 Vbeta and 13 Jbeta primers. TCRdb keeps only in-frame clones here, not all; method: immunoSEQ multiplex PCR. Seen here are 120,000 or so clones, 75% to 90% observed once, and the top ten hold 1%. The CDR3 covers 14 residues. Germline CDR1 reads MDHEN; CDR2 reads SYDVKM. The germline V and J ends were trimmed by 3 bases and 4 bases, with 10 bases remaining between them. Study findings and constraints: Because they were indistinguishable, some V segments, including TRBV6-2 and TRBV6-3, were excluded.

Turning to this clone: Its antigen is still unknown.

The V gene is TRBV28, the J gene TRBJ2-1, with TRBD2 as a possible D gene (6 bases). This sequence originates from a man between 40 and 49 years old in good health and CMV-seronegative. The sample consisted of PBMCs. The DNA of the CDR3 is TGTGCCAGCAGTTTTTTCGCGGGATACAATGAGCAGTTCTTC. Translated: CASSFFAGYNEQFF. Together with reference TRBV28 and TRBJ2-1, the CDR3 gives the full variable domain: DVKVTQSSRYLVKRTGEKVFLECVQDMDHENMFWYRQDPGLGLRLIYFSYDVKMKEKGDIPEGYSVSREKKERFSLILESASTNQTSMYLCASSFFAGYNEQFFGPGTRLTVL.